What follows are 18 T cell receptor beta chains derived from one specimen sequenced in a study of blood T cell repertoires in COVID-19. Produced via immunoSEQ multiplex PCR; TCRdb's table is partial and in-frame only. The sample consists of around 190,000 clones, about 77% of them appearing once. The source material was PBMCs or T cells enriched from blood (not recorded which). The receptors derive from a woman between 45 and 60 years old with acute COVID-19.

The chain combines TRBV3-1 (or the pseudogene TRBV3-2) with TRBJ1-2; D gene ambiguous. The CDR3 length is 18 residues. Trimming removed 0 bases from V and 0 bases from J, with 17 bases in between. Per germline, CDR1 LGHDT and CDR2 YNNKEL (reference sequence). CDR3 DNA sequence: TGTGCCAGCAGCCAAGATGACACGGTAAGGTTAGCTAACTATGGCTACACCTTC. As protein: CASSQDDTVRLANYGYTF.

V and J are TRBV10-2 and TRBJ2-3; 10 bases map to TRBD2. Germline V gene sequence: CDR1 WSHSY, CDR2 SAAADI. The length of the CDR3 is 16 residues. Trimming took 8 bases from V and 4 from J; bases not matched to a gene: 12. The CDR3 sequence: CASLRSGGMNADTQYF. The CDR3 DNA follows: TGCGCCAGCCTTCGTAGCGGGGGGATGAATGCAGATACGCAGTATTTT.

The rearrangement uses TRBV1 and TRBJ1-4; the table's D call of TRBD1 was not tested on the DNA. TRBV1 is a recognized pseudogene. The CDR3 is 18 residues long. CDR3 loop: CTSGINAGRGKENEKLFF. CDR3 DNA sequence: TGCACCAGCGGCATAAACGCTGGCAGGGGGAAGGAAAATGAAAAACTGTTTTTT.

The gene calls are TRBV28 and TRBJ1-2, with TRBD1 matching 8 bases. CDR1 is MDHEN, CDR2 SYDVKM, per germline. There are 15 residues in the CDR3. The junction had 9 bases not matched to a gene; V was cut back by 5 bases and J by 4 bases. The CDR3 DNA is TGTGCCAGCAGTACACGGACAGGGCCGAGCTATGGCTACACCTTC. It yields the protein CASSTRTGPSYGYTF.

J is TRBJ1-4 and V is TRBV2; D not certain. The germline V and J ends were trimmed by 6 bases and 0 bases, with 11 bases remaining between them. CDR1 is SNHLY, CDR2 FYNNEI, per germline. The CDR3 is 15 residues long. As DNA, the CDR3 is TGTGCCAGCAGGGAATACGGTGCAACTAATGAAAAACTGTTTTTT. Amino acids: CASREYGATNEKLFF.

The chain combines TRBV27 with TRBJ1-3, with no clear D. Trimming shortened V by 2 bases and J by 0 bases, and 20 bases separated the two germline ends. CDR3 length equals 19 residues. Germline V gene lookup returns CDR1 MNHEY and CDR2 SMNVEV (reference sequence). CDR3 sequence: CASSLVSPSSGSSGNTIYF. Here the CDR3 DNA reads TGTGCCAGCAGTTTAGTCTCCCCCAGCTCGGGGAGCTCTGGAAACACCATATATTTT.

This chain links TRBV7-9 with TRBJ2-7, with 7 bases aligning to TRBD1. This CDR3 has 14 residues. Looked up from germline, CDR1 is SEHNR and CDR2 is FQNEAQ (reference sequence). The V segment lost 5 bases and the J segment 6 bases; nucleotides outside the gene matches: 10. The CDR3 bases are TGTGCCAGCAGCGCGGAGACAGGGTCGTTCGAGCAGTACGTC. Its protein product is CASSAETGSFEQYV.

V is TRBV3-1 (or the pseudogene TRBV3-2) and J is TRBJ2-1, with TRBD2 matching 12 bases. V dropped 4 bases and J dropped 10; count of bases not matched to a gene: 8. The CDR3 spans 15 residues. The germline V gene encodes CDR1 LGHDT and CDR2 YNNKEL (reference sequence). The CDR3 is CASSLTSGGTREQFF. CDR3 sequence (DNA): TGTGCCAGCAGCCTGACTAGCGGGGGAACAAGGGAGCAGTTCTTC.

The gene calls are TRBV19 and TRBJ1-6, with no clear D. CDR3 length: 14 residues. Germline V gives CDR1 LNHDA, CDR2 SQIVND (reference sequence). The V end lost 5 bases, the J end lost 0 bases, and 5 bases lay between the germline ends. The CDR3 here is CASSESSYNSPLHF. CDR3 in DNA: TGTGCCAGTAGTGAGAGCTCCTATAATTCACCCCTCCACTTT.

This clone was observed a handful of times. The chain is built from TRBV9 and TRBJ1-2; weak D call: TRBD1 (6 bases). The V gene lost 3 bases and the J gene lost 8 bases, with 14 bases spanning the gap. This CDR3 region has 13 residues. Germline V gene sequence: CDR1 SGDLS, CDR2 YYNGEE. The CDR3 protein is CASSDSHRDGYTF. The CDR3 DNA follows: TGTGCCAGCAGCGACTCCCACAGGGACGGCTACACCTTC.

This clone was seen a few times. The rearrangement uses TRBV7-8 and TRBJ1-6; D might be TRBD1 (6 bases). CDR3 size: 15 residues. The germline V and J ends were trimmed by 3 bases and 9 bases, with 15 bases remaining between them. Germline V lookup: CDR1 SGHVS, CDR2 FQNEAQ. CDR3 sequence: CASSFIGGTSSPLHF. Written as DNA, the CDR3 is TGTGCCAGCAGCTTTATTGGGGGCACGAGTTCACCCCTCCACTTT.

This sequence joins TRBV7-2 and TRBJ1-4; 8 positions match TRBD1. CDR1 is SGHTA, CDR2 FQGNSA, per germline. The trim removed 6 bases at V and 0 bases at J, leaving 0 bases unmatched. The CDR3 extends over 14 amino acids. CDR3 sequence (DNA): TGTGCCAGCAGGGGACAGGCAACTAATGAAAAACTGTTTTTT. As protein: CASRGQATNEKLFF.

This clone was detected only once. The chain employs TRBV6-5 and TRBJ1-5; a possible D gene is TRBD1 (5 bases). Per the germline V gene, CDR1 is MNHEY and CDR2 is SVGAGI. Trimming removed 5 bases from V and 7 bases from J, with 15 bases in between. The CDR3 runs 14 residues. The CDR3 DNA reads TGTGCCAGCAGTAAGGAGGGACTGCGCCAGCCCCAGCATTTT. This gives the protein CASSKEGLRQPQHF.

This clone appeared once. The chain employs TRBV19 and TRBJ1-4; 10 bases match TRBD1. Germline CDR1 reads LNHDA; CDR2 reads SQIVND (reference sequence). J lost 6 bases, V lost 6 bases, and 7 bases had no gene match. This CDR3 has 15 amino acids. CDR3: CASREGQGGDEKLFF. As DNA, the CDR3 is TGTGCCAGTAGAGAAGGACAGGGGGGAGATGAAAAACTGTTTTTT.

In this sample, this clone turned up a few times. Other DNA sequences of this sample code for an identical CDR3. The CDR3 nucleotides are TGTGCCAGCAGTGGGGGGCTAGGTGAAAAACTGTTTTTT. Amino acid sequence: CASSGGLGEKLFF. J is TRBJ1-4 and V is TRBV2, with a tentative D call TRBD1 (6 bases). V lost 4 bases to trimming and J lost 7 bases, with 10 bases between them. CDR3 length equals 13 residues. The germline V gene has CDR1 SNHLY and CDR2 FYNNEI.

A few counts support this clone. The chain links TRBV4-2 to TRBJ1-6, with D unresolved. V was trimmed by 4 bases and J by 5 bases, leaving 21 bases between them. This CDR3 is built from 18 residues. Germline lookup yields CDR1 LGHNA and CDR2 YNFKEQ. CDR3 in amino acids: CASSLQPLEGRDNSPLHF. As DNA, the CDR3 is TGTGCCAGCAGCCTCCAACCATTGGAGGGCCGGGATAATTCACCCCTCCACTTT.

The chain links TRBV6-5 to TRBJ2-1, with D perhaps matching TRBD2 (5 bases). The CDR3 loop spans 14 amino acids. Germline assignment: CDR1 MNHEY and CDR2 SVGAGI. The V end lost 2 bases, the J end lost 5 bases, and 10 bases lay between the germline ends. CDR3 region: CASSYVPGNNEQFF. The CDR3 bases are TGTGCCAGCAGTTACGTCCCGGGGAACAATGAGCAGTTCTTC.

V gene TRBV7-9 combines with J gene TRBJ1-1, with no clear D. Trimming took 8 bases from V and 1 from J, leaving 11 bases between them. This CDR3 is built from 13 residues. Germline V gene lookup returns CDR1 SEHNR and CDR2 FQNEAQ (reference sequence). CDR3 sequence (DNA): TGTGCCAGCGGTAGGACTGAGAACACTGAAGCTTTCTTT. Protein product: CASGRTENTEAFF.